This T cell receptor (beta chain) was recovered during a study of T-cell memory formation after mild COVID-19. Trimming cost V 1 base and J 5 bases, with 8 bases left between them. The CDR3 sequence is 13 residues long. Per germline, CDR1 SNHLY and CDR2 FYNNEI. TCRdb called the 5' RACE reads again in MiXCR, with one record for every CDR3 protein. Of around 250,000 distinct CDR3 sequences detected, approximately 15% appear once; the ten largest clones hold around 2%. This chain joins TRBV2 and TRBJ2-5; D gene unclear. The sequenced material came from PBMCs or a T cell subset sorted from them (not recorded which). The receptor's source is an adult woman who had mild COVID-19 (a few samples of this study predate the infection). Cell type and time point are not known. CDR3 nucleotides: TGTGCCAGCAGTGAAGGTATCCGGGAGACCCAGTACTTC. As protein: CASSEGIRETQYF.